These 12 T cell receptor beta chains were sequenced from one sample in a study of human T cells and chemical hapten exposure. TCRdb fed the RACE reads into MiXCR, producing one record per CDR3 protein. The sample lists about 190,000 distinct CDR3 sequences, around 25% occurring once. Time point here: patch test 3, about 24 weeks after DPC sensitization. Treatment specified: therapeutic diphenylcyclopropenone sensitization with weekly scalp DPC. The specimen was whole blood, collected in connection with sensitization to the hapten diphenylcyclopropenone (DPC). The source is a woman aged 40 to 50 with alopecia areata. Some clones in this sample may be carry-over from other donors' samples.

This clonotype was observed a handful of times. The chain carries TRBV25-1 and TRBJ2-5; 11 bases align to TRBD2. Trimming took 5 bases from V and 2 from J; bases not matched to a gene: 4. The CDR3 length is 15 residues. CDR1 is MGHDK, CDR2 SYGVNS, per germline. DNA of the CDR3: TGTGCCAGCAGTCGGGGACTAGCGGCTCAAGAGACCCAGTACTTC. This encodes CASSRGLAAQETQYF.

This clonotype was recorded a few times. The V and J genes are TRBV29-1 and TRBJ2-7; tentatively, D is TRBD1 (7 bases). V was clipped by 3 bases and J by 0 bases, with 24 bases between them. The CDR3 sequence is 18 residues long. Germline loops: CDR1 SQVTM, CDR2 ANQGSEA. Written as DNA, the CDR3 is TGCAGCGTTGATCTTCTTGGAGGGGGCGGCTCTAGCTCCTACGAGCAGTACTTC. This encodes CSVDLLGGGGSSSYEQYF.

V usage is TRBV11-2 and J usage is TRBJ1-4, with a tentative D call TRBD1 (6 bases). Trimming stripped 4 bases from V and 5 bases from J, with 14 bases between. The CDR3 sequence is 15 residues long. Germline assignment: CDR1 SGHAT and CDR2 FQNNGV. CDR3 sequence reads: CASSSPGQLNEKLFF. The DNA of the CDR3 is TGTGCCAGCAGCTCCCCGGGACAACTGAATGAAAAACTGTTTTTT. Filled out from reference TRBV11-2 and TRBJ1-4, the complete variable domain reads EAGVAQSPRYKIIEKRQSVAFWCNPISGHATLYWYQQILGQGPKLLIQFQNNGVVDDSQLPKDRFSAERLKGVDSTLKIQPAKLEDSAVYLCASSSPGQLNEKLFFGSGTQLSVL.

This clonotype was counted ten times or more. The chain uses TRBV6-2 or TRBV6-3 and TRBJ2-1; 9 bases fit TRBD2. The V gene's germline CDR1 is MNHEY and CDR2 SVGEGT. J was trimmed by 10 bases and V by 0 bases; bases with no gene match: 10. There are 16 residues in the CDR3. Here the CDR3 DNA reads TGTGCCAGCAGTTACTCGATTGATGGGACTAGCCGGGAGCAGTTCTTC. This codes for CASSYSIDGTSREQFF.

The chain uses TRBV3-1 and TRBJ2-1; 8 nucleotides align to TRBD1. CDR1 LGHDT and CDR2 YNNKEL come from the germline V gene (reference sequence). The CDR3 length is 16 residues. V shed 2 bases, J shed 6 bases, and the junction held 9 bases outside the gene matches. CDR3: CASSQSWTGQRNEQFF. DNA for the CDR3: TGTGCCAGCAGCCAATCATGGACAGGGCAGCGCAATGAGCAGTTCTTC.

The chain has TRBV11-1 and TRBJ2-7; the D is unclear. Deletions cut 2 bases from V and 3 bases from J, with 8 bases between. The length of the CDR3 is 13 residues. In germline, CDR1 is SGHAT, CDR2 FQDESV (reference sequence). CDR3 sequence: CASSLNWGYEQYF. The CDR3 DNA sequence: TGTGCCAGCAGCTTAAATTGGGGCTACGAGCAGTACTTC.

This clonotype was counted only a few times. V is TRBV29-1 and J is TRBJ2-7, with 9 bases lining up with TRBD2. This CDR3 is 14 amino acids long. V lost 5 bases, J lost 2 bases, and 7 bases stayed unmatched. Germline values: CDR1 SQVTM, CDR2 ANQGSEA. The CDR3 sequence is CSVKPAGGTYEQYF. The CDR3 region has the DNA TGCAGCGTTAAACCAGCGGGAGGCACCTACGAGCAGTACTTC.

This clonotype was seen a handful of times. The chain has TRBV27 and TRBJ2-7; 9 nucleotides agree with TRBD2. The trim removed 2 bases at V and 8 bases at J, leaving 10 bases unmatched. The CDR3 contains 15 residues. Looked up from germline, CDR1 is MNHEY and CDR2 is SMNVEV (reference sequence). The CDR3 loop is CASSLQTSGTLQQYF. CDR3 sequence (DNA): TGTGCCAGCAGTTTACAGACTAGCGGTACCCTCCAGCAGTACTTC.

This clonotype was recorded a few times. As DNA, the CDR3 is TGTGCCAGCAGCTCAGGACTAACGGAAAGGCAGTACTTC. Translated, it gives CASSSGLTERQYF. The V call is TRBV7-2, the J call TRBJ2-7, with D possibly TRBD2 on 6 matching bases. From germline, CDR1 is SGHTA and CDR2 FQGNSA. CDR3 length: 13 residues. V was shortened by 4 bases and J by 9 bases, with 16 bases between the two germline ends.

The sample holds many counts of this clonotype. This chain connects TRBV27 to TRBJ1-2; 7 bases fit TRBD1. This CDR3 is built from 15 residues. V lost 5 bases, J lost 4 bases, and 10 bases stayed unmatched. Looked up from germline, CDR1 is MNHEY and CDR2 is SMNVEV (reference sequence). The CDR3 DNA sequence: TGTGCCAGCAGTCTGACAGGGCTGGGGCGCTATGGCTACACCTTC. It encodes CASSLTGLGRYGYTF.

This clonotype was observed a few times. This rearrangement joins TRBV2 to TRBJ2-7; 13 bases are a match to TRBD2. The CDR3 consists of 17 residues. The ends lost 6 bases at V and 7 bases at J; junction bases unmatched: 15. Per germline, CDR1 SNHLY and CDR2 FYNNEI. CDR3 protein: CASSELLAGGPAREQYF. CDR3 sequence (DNA): TGTGCCAGCAGCGAACTACTAGCGGGAGGGCCTGCTCGAGAGCAGTACTTC.

V gene TRBV6-2 or TRBV6-3 combines with J gene TRBJ1-5, with a weak D call TRBD1 (5 bases). CDR3 length: 13 residues. V dropped 4 bases and J dropped 5 bases, with 9 bases sitting between them. Per the germline V gene, CDR1 is MNHEY and CDR2 is SVGEGT. In DNA, the CDR3 is TGTGCCAGCAGTTGGGACGGCTATCAGCCCCAGCATTTT. It translates to CASSWDGYQPQHF.